This T cell receptor (beta chain) was sequenced during a study of graft-versus-host responses after intestinal transplantation (dated by TCRdb to about 2021). Turning to the overall study: The transplants that recipients received were multivisceral, liver-intestinal, or isolated intestinal. Every recipient was given anti-thymocyte globulin induction, followed by 3 to 4 years of maintenance tacrolimus and steroids. After intestinal transplantation, graft-versus-host and host-versus-graft alloreactive T cell clones in the graft, circulation and bone marrow were tracked using bulk TCR-beta CDR3 sequencing. To identify alloreactive clones, pre-transplant mixed lymphocyte reaction products were sequenced and compared with unstimulated pre-transplant donor and recipient T cells. The cohort enrolled about two dozen intestinal transplant recipients, one of whom was a retransplant, and a few patients without pretransplant specimens were excluded. A peak of at least 4% donor T cells among recipient peripheral blood mononuclear cells was the definition used for donor T cell macrochimerism. Rather than being sequenced by the commercial service, samples from a few later patients were sequenced in-house on an Illumina MiSeq and processed with MiXCR.

Sample time point, as interpreted from the label and publication: cells obtained before transplantation from donor or recipient. CD3+CD4+ and CD3+CD8+ populations were FACS-sorted from unstimulated pre-transplant donor and recipient cells taken from spleen or lymph nodes. The research as a whole found: In patients with donor T cell macrochimerism, the allografts had high GvH to HvG T cell clonal ratios. The conclusions were limited by the relatively low number and heterogeneity of the intestinal transplant patients. Early after transplant, declines in HvG clones were associated with peak levels of circulating GvH clones. GvH clones were detected in recipient bone marrow, and some of these GvH clones were observed earlier in ileal mucosa or blood, consistent with an intestinal mucosal origin.

The library relied on the immunoSEQ multiplex PCR assay. For most patients, genomic DNA was isolated using the Qiagen DNeasy Blood and Tissue Kit and was shipped frozen to Adaptive Biotechnologies for TCR sequencing. For most patients, genomic DNA was subjected to high-throughput TCR-beta CDR3 sequencing by Adaptive Biotechnologies. In the source study's methods: TCR sequencing data for more than 15 patients were retrieved from Adaptive's ImmunoSEQ software; three other patients were processed with MiXCR and VDJtools. To correct CD4 versus CD8 sorting errors, any sequence found in both subsets at a frequency ratio below 5:1 was removed. CDR3 nucleotide sequences shared by donor and recipient were removed because the origin of these sequences could not be assigned. To count as alloreactive, a clone needed at least 2-fold expansion over unstimulated cells and a minimum CFSE-low frequency of 0.002% (template counts) or 0.001% (read counts). Clones detected in sequenced pre-transplant spleen, lymph node, or MLR CFSE-low populations of the donor or recipient were defined as mappable. The cumulative frequency of alloreactive clones was calculated as a percentage of all sequences, weighted by copy number. TCRdb provides this immuneACCESS table in a form limited to in-frame rearrangements. Some clones are lacking; in checked studies, under half of them reflect an unresolved V gene, and why the rest are absent is not known. V and J calls and clone size follow that table, whereas D and trimming were derived from the DNA. The sample records roughly 77,000 clones, 89% of which are singletons. The ten most abundant clones make up just under 2.5% of the sample.

As regards this clone: What this receptor recognizes is not known. Base qualities were left out, and no much larger clone turns up one base away.

V lost 5 bases and J lost 10 bases; the stretch between them is 26 bases long. Taken from the germline V gene (reference sequence), the CDR1 and CDR2 loops are PRHDT and FYEKMQ. The CDR3 spans 16 residues, from the cysteine through the phenylalanine. This entry keeps only the CDR3 DNA: 48 bases, framed from base 1. The TCR was taken from a human donor who received an intestinal transplant. The sample consisted of unstimulated CD8+ T cells sorted from spleen or lymph node cells, taken before intestinal transplant. The rearranged segments are TRBV13 and TRBJ1-1, and possibly TRBD1, on 5 matching bases. The sequenced DNA: TGTGCCAGCAGCCTATCGGGACTCGAACAGGAGCTAGGAGCTTTCTTT. Translation gives CASSLSGLEQELGAFF.